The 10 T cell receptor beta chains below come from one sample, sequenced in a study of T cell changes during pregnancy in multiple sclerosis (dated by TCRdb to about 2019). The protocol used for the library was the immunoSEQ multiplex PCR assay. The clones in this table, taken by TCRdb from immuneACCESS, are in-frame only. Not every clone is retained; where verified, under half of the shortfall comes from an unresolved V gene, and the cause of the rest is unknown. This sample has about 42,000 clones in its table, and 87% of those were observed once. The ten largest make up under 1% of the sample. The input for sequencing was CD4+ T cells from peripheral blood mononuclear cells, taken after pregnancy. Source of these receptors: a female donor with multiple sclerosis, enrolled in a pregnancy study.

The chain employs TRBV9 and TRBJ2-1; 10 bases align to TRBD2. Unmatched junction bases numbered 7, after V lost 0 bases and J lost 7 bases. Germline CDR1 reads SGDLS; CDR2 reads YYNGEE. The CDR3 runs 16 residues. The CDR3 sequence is CASSVGGAGGRNEQFF. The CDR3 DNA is TGTGCCAGCAGCGTAGGGGGAGCGGGGGGGAGGAATGAGCAGTTCTTC.

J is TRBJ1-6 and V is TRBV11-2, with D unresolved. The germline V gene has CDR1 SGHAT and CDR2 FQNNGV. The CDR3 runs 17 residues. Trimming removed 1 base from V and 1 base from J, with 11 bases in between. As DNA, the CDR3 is TGTGCCAGCAGCTTAGCTAGGCGAGGGTCCTATAATTCACCCCTCCACTTT. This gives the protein CASSLARRGSYNSPLHF.

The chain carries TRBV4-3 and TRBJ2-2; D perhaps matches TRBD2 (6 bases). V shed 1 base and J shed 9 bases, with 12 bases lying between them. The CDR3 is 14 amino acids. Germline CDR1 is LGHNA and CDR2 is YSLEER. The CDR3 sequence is CASSQVQGGWELFF. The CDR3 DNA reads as TGCGCCAGCAGCCAAGTGCAGGGAGGTTGGGAGCTGTTTTTT.

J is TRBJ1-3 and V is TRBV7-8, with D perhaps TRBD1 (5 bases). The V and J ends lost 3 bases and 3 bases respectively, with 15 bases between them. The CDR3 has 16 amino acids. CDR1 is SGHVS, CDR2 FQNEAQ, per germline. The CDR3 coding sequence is TGTGCCAGCAGCTTGGGGGGAAATTCAAATGGAAACACCATATATTTT. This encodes CASSLGGNSNGNTIYF.

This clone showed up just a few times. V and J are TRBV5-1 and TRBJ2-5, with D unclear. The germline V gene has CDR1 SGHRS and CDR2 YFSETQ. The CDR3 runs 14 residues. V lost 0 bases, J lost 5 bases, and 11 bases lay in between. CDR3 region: CASSLVPNWETQYF. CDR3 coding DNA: TGCGCCAGCAGCTTGGTCCCGAACTGGGAGACCCAGTACTTC.

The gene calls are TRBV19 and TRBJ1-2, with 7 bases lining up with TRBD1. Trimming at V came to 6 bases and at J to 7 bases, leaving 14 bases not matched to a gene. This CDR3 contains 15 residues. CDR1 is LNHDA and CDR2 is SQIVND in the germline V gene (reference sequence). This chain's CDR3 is CASRVTHRGRSGYTF. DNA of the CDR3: TGTGCCAGTAGAGTCACCCACAGGGGCCGGAGTGGCTACACCTTC.

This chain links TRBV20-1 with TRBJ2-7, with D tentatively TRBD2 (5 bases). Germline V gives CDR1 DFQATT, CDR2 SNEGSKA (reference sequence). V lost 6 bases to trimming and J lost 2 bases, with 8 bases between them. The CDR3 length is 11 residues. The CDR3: CSARRAYEQYF. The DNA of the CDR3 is TGCAGTGCCCGGCGGGCCTACGAGCAGTACTTC.

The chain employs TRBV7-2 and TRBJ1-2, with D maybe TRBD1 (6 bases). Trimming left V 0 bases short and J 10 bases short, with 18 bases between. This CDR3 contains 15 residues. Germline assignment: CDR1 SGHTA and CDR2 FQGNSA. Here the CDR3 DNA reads TGTGCCAGCAGCTTAGCGTGGAGAGACCCAGGGGTCTACACCTTC. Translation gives CASSLAWRDPGVYTF.

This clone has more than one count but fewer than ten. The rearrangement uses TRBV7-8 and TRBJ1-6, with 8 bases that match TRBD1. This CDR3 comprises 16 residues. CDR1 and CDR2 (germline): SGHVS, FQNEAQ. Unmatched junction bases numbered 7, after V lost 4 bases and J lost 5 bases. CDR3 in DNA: TGTGCCAGCAGCTCCCTCGCAGGGGGCAATAATTCACCCCTCCACTTT. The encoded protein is CASSSLAGGNNSPLHF. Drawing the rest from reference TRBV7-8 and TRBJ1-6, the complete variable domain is GAGVSQSPRYKVAKRGQDVALRCDPISGHVSLFWYQQALGQGPEFLTYFQNEAQLDKSGLPSDRFFAERPEGSVSTLKIQRTQQEDSAVYLCASSSLAGGNNSPLHFGNGTRLTVT.

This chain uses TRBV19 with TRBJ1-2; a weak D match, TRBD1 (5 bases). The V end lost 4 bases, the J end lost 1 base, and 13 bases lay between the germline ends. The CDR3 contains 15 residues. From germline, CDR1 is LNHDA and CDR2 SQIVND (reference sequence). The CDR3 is CASSTDSPINYGYTF. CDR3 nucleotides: TGTGCCAGTAGTACCGACAGCCCCATTAACTATGGCTACACCTTC.